The subject of this entry is one T cell receptor beta chain. Its antigen is unknown. The sample comes from a study of PD-1 blockade in classical Hodgkin lymphoma. Study-level results: By C4D1 there was a significant rise in CD4+ TCR diversity but not in CD8+ TCR diversity. Healthy donors reportedly exceeded newly diagnosed patients in baseline TCR diversity. Complete responders started with a diversity level that resembled newly diagnosed patients at baseline.

This CDR3 spans 14 amino acids. The germline V gene encodes CDR1 LGHNA and CDR2 YNFKEQ. With 1 base removed from V and 3 bases from J, the gap between germline ends came to 10 bases. Profiled with immunoSEQ multiplex PCR; TCRdb holds only in-frame clones, not every one. Among about 86,000 clones listed, 75% to 90% were seen once. Each and every patient relapsed after autologous stem cell transplantation, and patients got differing brentuximab vedotin exposure. Complete response, partial response or progressive disease was each patient's best response. The sequencing here drew on peripheral blood mononuclear cells (PBMCs), taken before the second cycle of nivolumab. V and J are TRBV4-2 and TRBJ2-7; D is perhaps TRBD1 (6 bases). The sequence was obtained from a human donor with classical Hodgkin lymphoma. CDR3 residues: CASSQGQEFYEQYF. CDR3 bases: TGTGCCAGCAGCCAAGGACAGGAATTCTACGAGCAGTACTTC.